This T cell receptor beta chain was documented in a study of a mutant IDH1 vaccine in newly diagnosed glioma. Across the whole study: Patients arrived already treated with radiotherapy, temozolomide, or both, most having had both. General observations from the study: Vaccine-induced immune responses occurred in approximately 93% of patients. Pseudoprogression looked unconnected to shifts in top peripheral T cell clonotypes.

Repertoires were generated with immunoSEQ multiplex PCR, while TCRdb's copy carries only in-frame clones and drops some. The top ten clones hold around 2.9% of a sample with tens of thousands of clones, approximately 86% of them seen once. Time point defined: baseline, week 1 (first vaccination visit). This sample's treatment: pre-vaccination baseline after standard-of-care therapy. In regard to this clone: Its specificity is unknown.

The V end lost 0 bases, the J end lost 6 bases, and 17 bases lay between the germline ends. CDR1 and CDR2 from the germline V gene are MNHEY and SVGAGI. The CDR3 consists of 16 residues. This sequence originates from a man younger than 40 with glioma. The material sequenced was PBMCs, taken from a glioma patient treated with radiotherapy, temozolomide or both. The chain combines TRBV6-5 with TRBJ1-1; tentatively, D is TRBD1 (5 bases). CDR3 sequence: CASSYSGRGALAEAFF. In nucleotides, the CDR3 is TGTGCCAGCAGTTACTCGGGTCGCGGGGCTCTCGCTGAAGCTTTCTTT.